The TCR beta chain described here comes from a study of blood T cell repertoires in COVID-19. V was clipped by 2 bases and J by 3 bases, with 14 bases between them. The CDR3 covers 16 residues. CDR1 and CDR2 from the germline V gene are ENHRY and SYGVKD. Produced via immunoSEQ multiplex PCR; TCRdb's table is partial and in-frame only. This table has 200,000 or so clones, 80% to 85% appearing once. The table lists this clone with a count of one. Sequenced input: peripheral blood. This chain joins TRBV10-3 and TRBJ2-1, with a tentative D call TRBD2 (7 bases). This TCR came from a woman under 40 with acute or convalescent COVID-19. The CDR3 loop is CAISEMAGAFYNEQFF. The CDR3, as DNA: TGTGCCATCAGTGAGATGGCGGGGGCGTTCTACAATGAGCAGTTCTTC.